Sequencing of this TCR beta chain was carried out in a study of cytomegalovirus exposure and HLA in healthy donors (TCRdb year 2017). Study-wide context: The 700 or so repertoires of the first cohort and the 120 validation repertoires were produced on the same platform, according to a later analysis. The study aimed to test whether cataloging public T cell receptors could reveal signatures of past pathogen exposure. A separate validation cohort of roughly 110 different subjects was used in addition to the approximately 640-subject first cohort. The study combined high-throughput TCR immunosequencing, statistical association of individual TCRs with disease status, and machine learning to predict cytomegalovirus infection status. General study outcomes and caveats: The study gave a list of roughly 150 TCR beta chains associated with cytomegalovirus. The authors suggested that the approach could potentially be extended to other disease states and immunological phenotypes. Cytomegalovirus status was reported to be diagnosed by the classifier with high specificity and sensitivity in both the original and validation cohorts. While some public TCRs were present in many individuals, most TCR sequences turned up only very rarely across donors. A few of the identified cytomegalovirus-associated TCR beta chains were confirmed in vitro to be specific for cytomegalovirus antigens. A later analysis had no HLA typing for the validation cohort, so co-occurrence there was scored across all 130 or so repertoires. Subsequent analysis determined that TCRs grouped into clusters in the first cohort also showed a tendency toward co-occurrence across the approximately 120 validation repertoires, and approximately 94% of cluster scores exceeded 0.

Concerning this clone: Its recognized antigen is unknown. No base-level quality is on record; no much larger clone is a single base apart.

Separate from the approximately 670-subject first cohort, the validation cohort of about 110 subjects was the group to which the donors belonged. Preparation of the library involved the immunoSEQ multiplex PCR assay. The original methods were these. To diagnose cytomegalovirus status from the catalog of TCR beta chain sequences, a statistical classification framework was built. TCRdb took this table from immuneACCESS and kept in-frame rearrangements with V and J called. Such tables lack part of the clones; where checked against another copy, unresolved V genes explain under half of the gap, and the rest is unexplained. V, J and clone size derive from that table, while D and trimming were established from the DNA sequence. The sample table records about 48,000 clones; 88% of these occur just once. Roughly 6.7% of the sample belongs to the ten largest clones. V has 4 bases trimmed and J has 3 bases trimmed; junction bases matching no gene number 15. Inclusive of the bounding cysteine and phenylalanine, the CDR3 is 18 residues long. The retained sequence is limited to the CDR3, 54 bases, with the frame set at the first base. CDR1 and CDR2 are drawn from the germline V gene: SGDLS, YYNGEE.

The sample comprised PBMCs. The clonotype was recovered from a woman younger than 45 in good health and CMV-seronegative. This chain is built from TRBV9 and TRBJ1-2, with TRBD1 identical over 10 junction bases. The CDR3 reads CASSLRRGQGTEHYGYTF. The bases read TGTGCCAGCAGCCTTAGGCGGGGACAGGGGACCGAACACTATGGCTACACCTTC.